This TCR beta chain comes out of a study of a mutant IDH1 vaccine in newly diagnosed glioma. The wider study: Averaging roughly 40 years of age, treated patients were approximately 60% male and approximately 38% female.

Specified time point: baseline, week 1 (first vaccination visit). Specified treatment: pre-vaccination baseline after standard-of-care therapy. Donors had new WHO grade 3 or 4 IDH1-mutant, ATRX-lost astrocytomas. The study, taken as a whole, reports: The study observed vaccine-induced immune responses in roughly 93% of patients. Changes to the top peripheral T cell clonotypes appeared unrelated to pseudoprogression.

Notes on this clone: The antigen remains undetermined.

TCRdb keeps only in-frame clones here, not all; method: immunoSEQ multiplex PCR. The table lists approximately 67,000 clones, approximately 82% of them singletons. From germline, CDR1 is GTSNPN and CDR2 SVGIG (reference sequence). This CDR3 is built from 14 residues. V was pared by 0 bases and J by 1 base, with 7 bases between. Material: peripheral blood mononuclear cells (PBMCs), obtained from a glioma patient treated with radiotherapy, temozolomide or both. The rearrangement links TRBV30 to TRBJ1-3; tentatively, D is TRBD1 (5 bases). The clonotype originates from a woman between 18 and 30 years old with glioma. Some clones in this sample may be carry-over from other donors' samples. In nucleotides, the CDR3 is TGTGCCTGGAGTGTACAGGTTTCTGGAAACACCATATATTTT. As protein: CAWSVQVSGNTIYF.